In its sample, the clone carrying this T cell receptor beta chain was seen many times. Antigen unknown. Isolation of PBMCs was performed on around 10 ml fresh peripheral blood. This sample was included in a study of T cells in Graves' hyperthyroidism and ophthalmopathy. Looking at the study overall: Sampling of peripheral blood happened at initial diagnosis, prior to any treatment.

RNA transcripts were the template for amplifying TCR beta CDR3 regions. The TCR CDR3 was amplified in a first-round RT-PCR using the HTBI primer set. TCRdb independently ran MiXCR on the multiplex PCR reads; one entry per CDR3 protein. The sample shows about 300,000 distinct CDR3 sequences, approximately 15% of them seen only once. Study-wide findings and caveats: Blood shared most expanded thyroid clonotypes above 0.001.

The CDR3 consists of 14 residues. V lost 3 bases and J 5 bases, leaving 13 bases between the germline ends. V usage is TRBV12-3 or TRBV12-4 and J usage is TRBJ1-1; possible D gene TRBD1, 5 bases. This receptor was taken from a man aged 30 to 39 with Graves' hyperthyroidism. Sequenced material: blood. CDR3 DNA sequence: TGTGCCAGCAGTTTCGAGGGCAAGGGGACTGAAGCTTTCTTT. This codes for CASSFEGKGTEAFF.